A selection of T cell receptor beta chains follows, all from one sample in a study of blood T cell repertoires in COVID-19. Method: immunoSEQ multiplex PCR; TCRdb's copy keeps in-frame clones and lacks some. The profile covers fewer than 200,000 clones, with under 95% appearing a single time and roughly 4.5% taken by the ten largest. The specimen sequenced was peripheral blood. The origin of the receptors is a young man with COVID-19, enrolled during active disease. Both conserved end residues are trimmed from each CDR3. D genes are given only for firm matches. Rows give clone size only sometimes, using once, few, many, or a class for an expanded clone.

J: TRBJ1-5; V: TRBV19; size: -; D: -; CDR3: ASSIHGAISNQPQH
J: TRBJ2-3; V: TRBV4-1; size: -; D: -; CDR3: ASSPPQGTRPDTQY
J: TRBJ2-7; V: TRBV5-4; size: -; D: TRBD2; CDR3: ASSLAPSGHSYEQY
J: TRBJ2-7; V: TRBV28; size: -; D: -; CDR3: ASSLEVTSYEQY
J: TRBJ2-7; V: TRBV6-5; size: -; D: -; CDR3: ASSYSYQREQY
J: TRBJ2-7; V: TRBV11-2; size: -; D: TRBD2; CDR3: ASSLRKSGNYEQY
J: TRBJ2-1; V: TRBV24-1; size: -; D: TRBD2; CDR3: ATSDPHRTSGVFRSSYNEQF
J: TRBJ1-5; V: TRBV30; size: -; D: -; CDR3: AWSVPGRVTQPQH
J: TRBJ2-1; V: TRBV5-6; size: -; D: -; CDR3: ASSLGLSSYNEQF
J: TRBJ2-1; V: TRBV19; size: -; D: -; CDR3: ASSIDTGYNEQF
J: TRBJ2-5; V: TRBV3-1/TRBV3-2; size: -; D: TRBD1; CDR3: ASSQGLAGGETQY
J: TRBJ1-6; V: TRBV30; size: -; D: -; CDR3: AWRQVNNSPLH
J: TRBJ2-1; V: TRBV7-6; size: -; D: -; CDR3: ASSFGVNEQF
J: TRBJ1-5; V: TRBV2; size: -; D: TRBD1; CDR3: ASSGQGGGLEPQH
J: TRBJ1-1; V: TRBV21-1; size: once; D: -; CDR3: ASTPEEDRATNTEAF